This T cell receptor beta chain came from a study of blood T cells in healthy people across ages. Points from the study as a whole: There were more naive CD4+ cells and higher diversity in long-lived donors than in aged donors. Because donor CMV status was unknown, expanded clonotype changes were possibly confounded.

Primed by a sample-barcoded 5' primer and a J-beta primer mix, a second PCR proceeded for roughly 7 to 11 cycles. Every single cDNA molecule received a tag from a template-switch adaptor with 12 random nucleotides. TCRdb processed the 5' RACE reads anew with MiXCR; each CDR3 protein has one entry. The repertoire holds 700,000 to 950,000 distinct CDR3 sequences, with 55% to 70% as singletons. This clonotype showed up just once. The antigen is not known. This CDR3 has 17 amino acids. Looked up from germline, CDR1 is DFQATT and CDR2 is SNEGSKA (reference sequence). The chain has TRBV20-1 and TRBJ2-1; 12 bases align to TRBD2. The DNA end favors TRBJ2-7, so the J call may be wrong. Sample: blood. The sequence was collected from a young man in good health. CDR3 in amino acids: CSARDLAGGSSYNEQYF. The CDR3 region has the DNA TGCAGTGCTAGAGATCTAGCGGGAGGGAGCTCCTACAATGAGCAGTACTTC.